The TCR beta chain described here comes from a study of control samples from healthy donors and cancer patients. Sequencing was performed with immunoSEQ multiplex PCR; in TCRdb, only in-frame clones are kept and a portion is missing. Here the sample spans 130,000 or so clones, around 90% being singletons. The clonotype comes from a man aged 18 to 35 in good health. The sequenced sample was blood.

This CDR3 is CASSFDAFYGYTF. The CDR3 coding sequence is TGTGCCAGCAGTTTTGATGCGTTTTATGGCTACACCTTC. The rearrangement links TRBV28 to TRBJ1-2; D ambiguous. Germline values: CDR1 MDHEN, CDR2 SYDVKM. There are 13 residues in the CDR3. V lost 3 bases to trimming and J lost 5 bases, with 10 bases between them.